This T cell receptor (beta chain) originates from a study of resident and recirculating memory T cells in vitiligo. General study results and limits: TCR sequences were not conserved across biopsy sites or patients.

Turning to this clone: Its target is unknown.

The CDR3 length is 16 residues. The V gene end was trimmed by 4 bases and the J gene end by 2 bases; junction bases not matched to a gene: 8. The germline CDR1 and CDR2 sequences are MNHNY and SVGAGI (reference sequence). Profiled with immunoSEQ multiplex PCR; TCRdb holds only in-frame clones, not every one. This table has tens of thousands of clones, under 95% appearing once. Stable vitiligo meant no lesion change over the previous 6 months. Patients had to be free of confetti depigmentation, indicating active vitiligo. Sequences were obtained from blood. The TCR was taken from a male donor with vitiligo. The genes are TRBV6-6 and TRBJ2-4; 7 positions match TRBD2. The CDR3, as DNA: TGTGCCAGCAGTTCCCGCCTACTAGCGACCAAAAACATTCAGTACTTC. Protein: CASSSRLLATKNIQYF.